Below, 32 T cell receptor beta chains from the same sample are listed, as sequenced in a study of T and B cells in COVID-19 patients. Blood genomic DNA input for TRB amplification was 250-500 ng. BIOMED2 TRB-A/B primer pools were used in multiplex TRB PCR. Using its own MiXCR run on the multiplex PCR reads, TCRdb lists one record per CDR3 protein. The data show several thousand distinct CDR3 sequences, 31% seen once. Sequencing was performed on blood. These receptor sequences come from a human donor with active COVID-19.

This clonotype is classed as medium-sized. The V call is TRBV29-1, the J call TRBJ1-3; TRBD1 is a possible D gene (6 bases). Germline CDR1 reads SQVTM; CDR2 reads ANQGSEA. CDR3 length equals 15 residues. The V gene lost 6 bases and the J gene lost 0 bases, with 15 bases spanning the gap. CDR3 amino acids: CSVHLTGFSGNTIYF. The CDR3 coding sequence is TGCAGCGTACATCTGACAGGCTTCTCTGGAAACACCATATATTTT.

A few counts support this clonotype. The V call is TRBV27, the J call TRBJ2-1; weak D call: TRBD1 (6 bases). The CDR3 is 16 amino acids. Trimming cost V 6 bases and J 2 bases, with 17 bases left between them. CDR1 MNHEY and CDR2 SMNVEV come from the germline V gene (reference sequence). The CDR3 DNA follows: TGTGCCAGCAGGCCTACTGGGGACACCCCCTACAATGAGCAGTTCTTC. Translation gives CASRPTGDTPYNEQFF.

This chain links TRBV19 with TRBJ2-4; D may be TRBD1 (5 bases). The CDR3 consists of 15 residues. The V gene lost 8 bases and the J gene lost 4 bases, with 18 bases spanning the gap. The germline V gene has CDR1 LNHDA and CDR2 SQIVND (reference sequence). Here the CDR3 reads CASGKIDSSKNIQYF. The CDR3 nucleotides read TGTGCCAGTGGAAAAATCGACAGTTCGAAAAACATTCAGTACTTC.

To note about this clonotype: This may arise from a read error, as a much more abundant clone is one base away. This chain uses TRBV12-3 or TRBV12-4 with TRBJ2-1, with 8 nucleotides matching TRBD2. Trimming cost V 6 bases and J 4 bases; bases outside gene matches: 11. This CDR3 is 16 amino acids long. CDR3 coding DNA: TGTGCCAGCAGAACGGGACCGGGGGGGGGATACAATGAGCAGTTCTTC. The encoded protein is CASRTGPGGGYNEQFF.

V usage is TRBV12-3 or TRBV12-4 and J usage is TRBJ2-7; D remains ambiguous. CDR3 size: 12 residues. The germline V and J ends were trimmed by 3 bases and 4 bases, with 7 bases remaining between them. The CDR3 reads CASSFLGYEQYF. The CDR3 DNA follows: TGTGCCAGCAGTTTCCTGGGGTACGAGCAGTACTTC.

The chain uses TRBV6-6 and TRBJ1-3; 10 positions agree with TRBD1. The CDR3 has 17 residues. V gave up 2 bases and J gave up 13 bases; unmatched junction bases: 17. The germline V gene has CDR1 MNHNY and CDR2 SVGAGI (reference sequence). The CDR3 here is CASSYARGTGEGNIIYF. In DNA form, the CDR3 reads TGTGCCAGCAGTTACGCGCGTGGGACAGGGGAAGGAAACATTATATATTTT.

V gene TRBV7-9 combines with J gene TRBJ2-5, with D unresolved. This CDR3 is 14 amino acids long. The germline gives CDR1 SEHNR, CDR2 FQNEAQ (reference sequence). V lost 0 bases and J 2 bases, leaving 7 bases between the germline ends. CDR3 DNA sequence: TGTGCCAGCAGCTTAGCCATGGGGCAAGAGACCCAGTACTTC. Its protein is CASSLAMGQETQYF.

The sample holds a few counts of this clonotype. The J gene is TRBJ1-5, the V gene TRBV12-3 or TRBV12-4; unclear D gene. CDR3 length: 12 amino acids. V was cut by 10 bases and J by 2 bases, with 9 bases left in between. The CDR3 spells CATSGRNQPQHF. CDR3 sequence (DNA): TGTGCCACCTCTGGGCGCAATCAGCCCCAGCATTTT.

The DNA of the CDR3 is TGCAGTGCTAGCCCCTCGGGAGGGGGAGGCTACGAGCAGTACTTC. Translation: CSASPSGGGGYEQYF. The chain uses TRBV20-1 and TRBJ2-7; 8 positions match TRBD2. Germline loops: CDR1 DFQATT, CDR2 SNEGSKA (reference sequence). Germline trimming cut 3 bases from V and 3 bases from J; bases unmatched to any gene: 10. This CDR3 comprises 15 residues.

This clonotype is medium-sized (0.01 to 0.1%). As DNA, the CDR3 is TGTGCCAGCAAGTCGGGACAGGGGCTACTCTACGAGCAGTACTTC. This gives the protein CASKSGQGLLYEQYF. The chain carries TRBV27 and TRBJ2-7, with 10 bases lining up with TRBD1. The V gene's germline CDR1 is MNHEY and CDR2 SMNVEV (reference sequence). The CDR3 runs to 15 residues. V gave up 7 bases and J gave up 3 bases; unmatched junction bases: 9.

The chain uses TRBV5-5 and TRBJ2-1; 7 bases match TRBD1. The CDR3 sequence is 17 residues long. J was trimmed by 5 bases and V by 1 base; bases with no gene match: 12. Germline CDR1 is SGHKS and CDR2 is YYEKEE (reference sequence). CDR3 residues: CASSLSQIRGHNNEQFF. As DNA, the CDR3 is TGTGCCAGCAGCTTGTCCCAAATAAGGGGGCATAACAATGAGCAGTTCTTC.

The chain recombines TRBV19 with TRBJ2-3; D gene ambiguous. Germline assignment: CDR1 LNHDA and CDR2 SQIVND (reference sequence). The length of the CDR3 is 12 residues. The CDR3 DNA follows: TGTGTTAGTAGCTACCAAACAGATACGCAGTATTTT. Translated, it gives CVSSYQTDTQYF.

Only a few counts were recorded for this clonotype. The chain employs TRBV5-4 and TRBJ2-3; TRBD2 aligns across 12 bases. Looked up from germline, CDR1 is SGHNT and CDR2 is YYREEE (reference sequence). V dropped 3 bases and J dropped 5; count of bases not matched to a gene: 4. The CDR3 runs to 15 residues. CDR3 residues: CASSSSGGAIDTQYF. The CDR3 nucleotides read TGTGCCAGCAGCTCTAGCGGGGGGGCCATAGATACGCAGTATTTT. The whole variable domain, filled in from reference TRBV5-4 and TRBJ2-3, reads ETGVTQSPTHLIKTRGQQVTLRCSSQSGHNTVSWYQQALGQGPQFIFQYYREEENGRGNFPPRFSGLQFPNYSSELNVNALELDDSALYLCASSSSGGAIDTQYFGPGTRLTVL.

The chain joins TRBV11-2 to TRBJ1-4; possible D gene TRBD1, 6 bases. The length of the CDR3 is 12 residues. CDR1 is SGHAT and CDR2 is FQNNGV in the germline V gene. The V and J ends lost 5 bases and 16 bases respectively, with 17 bases between them. CDR3 in DNA: TGTGCCAGCAGCCAGACGGGGGCTCGGTCGTTTTTT. Translation: CASSQTGARSFF.

The V call is TRBV5-1, the J call TRBJ1-6; no firm D call. Germline V gives CDR1 SGHRS, CDR2 YFSETQ. Between the trimmed V and J ends, which lost 5 bases and 0 bases, there was a span of 9 bases. The CDR3 runs 15 residues. The DNA of the CDR3 is TGCGCCAGCAGGGCCGAGAGCTCCTATAATTCACCCCTCCACTTT. Protein: CASRAESSYNSPLHF.

The rearrangement joins TRBV5-1 to TRBJ2-3; possibly TRBD2 for D (7 bases). V lost 2 bases to trimming and J lost 3 bases, with 16 bases between them. Per the germline V gene, CDR1 is SGHRS and CDR2 is YFSETQ. This CDR3 spans 16 amino acids. The CDR3 spells CASSLRGGPGTDTQYF. CDR3 sequence (DNA): TGCGCCAGCAGCTTAAGGGGGGGGCCGGGAACAGATACGCAGTATTTT.

The rearrangement joins TRBV10-3 to TRBJ2-5; D possibly uses TRBD1 or TRBD2 (6 bases each). V was pared by 7 bases and J by 5 bases, with 20 bases between. The length of the CDR3 is 15 residues. CDR1 and CDR2 from the germline V gene are ENHRY and SYGVKD. The DNA of the CDR3 is TGTGCCATCACATCTGAGTCGGGGGCAGTTGAGACCCAGTACTTC. Amino acids: CAITSESGAVETQYF.

The chain carries TRBV7-9 and TRBJ2-5; TRBD1 might be the D (6 bases). Between the trimmed V and J ends, which lost 5 bases and 7 bases, there was a span of 14 bases. The CDR3 is made up of 13 amino acids. Germline V gene lookup returns CDR1 SEHNR and CDR2 FQNEAQ (reference sequence). CDR3 residues: CASSLGVRGTQYF. The DNA for the CDR3 is TGTGCCAGCAGCCTGGGGGTCAGGGGGACCCAGTACTTC.

This clonotype qualifies as medium-sized (0.01 to 0.1%). The gene calls are TRBV19 and TRBJ2-3; D possibly corresponds to TRBD2 (6 bases). The CDR3 length is 14 residues. Germline V CDR1 and CDR2: LNHDA, SQIVND (reference sequence). Deletions cut 5 bases from V and 2 bases from J, with 11 bases between. CDR3: CASSRGSYTDTQYF. CDR3 in DNA: TGTGCCAGTAGTCGGGGGTCATACACAGATACGCAGTATTTT.

The rearrangement links TRBV11-1 to TRBJ2-2, with 10 nucleotides matching TRBD1. J gave up 4 bases and V 0 bases, and 8 bases lay outside the gene matches. CDR3 size: 18 residues. The germline V gene has CDR1 SGHAT and CDR2 FQDESV (reference sequence). CDR3 loop: CASSLALTGGASTGELFF. The CDR3 DNA reads as TGTGCCAGCAGCTTAGCTTTGACAGGGGGCGCGAGCACCGGGGAGCTGTTTTTT.

This clonotype was seen a handful of times. The DNA for the CDR3 is TGTGCCATCGGACAGGGGAATTCACCCCTCCACTTT. Its translation: CAIGQGNSPLHF. This chain connects TRBV10-3 to TRBJ1-6, with TRBD1 matching 9 bases. The CDR3 extends over 12 amino acids. Germline CDR1 is ENHRY and CDR2 is SYGVKD. The J segment lost 7 bases and the V segment lost 8 bases, leaving 0 bases of the junction unmatched.

This clonotype is labeled medium-sized. This sequence joins TRBV19 and TRBJ2-4; 13 bases agree with TRBD2. V trimming: 5 bases; J trimming: 1 base; junction bases outside the gene matches: 5. From germline, CDR1 is LNHDA and CDR2 SQIVND (reference sequence). The CDR3 runs 17 residues. CDR3 DNA sequence: TGTGCCAGTAGTTTCGGGACTAGCGGGACTGCCAAAAACATTCAGTACTTC. Protein product: CASSFGTSGTAKNIQYF.

This clonotype is hyperexpanded (1% or more). The chain is built from TRBV13 and TRBJ1-2; unclear D gene. Looked up from germline, CDR1 is PRHDT and CDR2 is FYEKMQ (reference sequence). The CDR3 totals 11 residues. V dropped 4 bases and J dropped 4 bases, with 4 bases sitting between them. CDR3 residues: CASSSPYGYTF. The CDR3 DNA reads TGTGCCAGCAGCTCCCCCTATGGCTACACCTTC.

The V and J genes are TRBV10-3 and TRBJ1-2; 10 bases line up with TRBD1. CDR1 ENHRY and CDR2 SYGVKD come from the germline V gene. The J segment lost 8 bases and the V segment lost 2 bases, leaving 8 bases of the junction unmatched. This CDR3 is 15 amino acids long. In DNA form, the CDR3 reads TGTGCCATCAGTGAGACCGGGACAGGGGTTGTAGGCTACACCTTC. Its translation: CAISETGTGVVGYTF.

V is TRBV18 and J is TRBJ1-4; the D is unclear. V lost 0 bases and J 1 base, leaving 12 bases between the germline ends. The CDR3 runs to 17 residues. Germline-derived CDR1 and CDR2 are KGHSH and LQKENI. CDR3 sequence: CASSPPYRGGTNEKLFF. The CDR3 coding sequence is TGTGCCAGCTCACCACCCTATCGGGGAGGAACTAATGAAAAACTGTTTTTT.

V gene TRBV7-2 combines with J gene TRBJ2-2; 13 bases match TRBD2. CDR1 is SGHTA and CDR2 is FQGNSA in the germline V gene. This CDR3 comprises 16 residues. The V and J ends lost 5 bases and 7 bases, in that order; junction bases with no gene match: 7. In DNA form, the CDR3 reads TGTGCCAGCAGCCCCCCGACTAGCGGGGGGATCGGGGAGCTGTTTTTT. It encodes CASSPPTSGGIGELFF. Full variable domain (outside the CDR3, taken from reference TRBV7-2 and TRBJ2-2): GAGVSQSPSNKVTEKGKDVELRCDPISGHTALYWYRQSLGQGLEFLIYFQGNSAPDKSGLPSDRFSAERTGGSVSTLTIQRTQQEDSAVYLCASSPPTSGGIGELFFGEGSRLTVL.

In this sample, this clonotype turned up once. Given a much more abundant clone one base away, this may be a read error. V usage is TRBV12-3 or TRBV12-4 and J usage is TRBJ2-7, with a tentative D call TRBD2 (6 bases). Trimming stripped 5 bases from V and 3 bases from J, with 11 bases between. The CDR3 runs 13 residues. CDR3 in amino acids: CASSRDGGYEQYF. The CDR3 coding sequence is TGTGCCAGCAGTAGGGACGGGGGCTACGAGCAGTACTTC.

The chain recombines TRBV6-2 or TRBV6-3 with TRBJ1-5; 11 nucleotides agree with TRBD1. The CDR3 has 14 residues. Germline V gene data show CDR1 as MNHEY and CDR2 as SVGEGT. V shed 6 bases and J 6 bases; nucleotides not matched to a gene: 4. This chain's CDR3 is CASSGTGGIQPQHF. As DNA, the CDR3 is TGTGCCAGCAGCGGGACAGGGGGTATTCAGCCCCAGCATTTT.

V usage is TRBV12-3 or TRBV12-4 and J usage is TRBJ1-6, with D unresolved. The CDR3 consists of 15 residues. V lost 1 base, J lost 8 bases, and 12 bases lay in between. The DNA for the CDR3 is TGTGCCAGCAGTTTAGGGTTCGAGGACCATTCACCCCTCCACTTT. It specifies CASSLGFEDHSPLHF.

As regards this clonotype: Since a much larger clone is just one base distant, this may be a read error. The chain carries TRBV29-1 and TRBJ1-2; D is undetermined. CDR3 length: 16 amino acids. From germline, CDR1 is SQVTM and CDR2 ANQGSEA. V shed 0 bases and J shed 2 bases, with 16 bases lying between them. The CDR3 DNA reads as TGCAGCGTTGAAGATTTTAAGAGGGATCAGAACTATGGCTACACCTTC. The encoded protein is CSVEDFKRDQNYGYTF. Full variable domain (outside the CDR3, taken from reference TRBV29-1 and TRBJ1-2): SAVISQKPSRDICQRGTSLTIQCQVDSQVTMMFWYRQQPGQSLTLIATANQGSEATYESGFVIDKFPISRPNLTFSTLTVSNMSPEDSSIYLCSVEDFKRDQNYGYTFGSGTRLTVV.

This chain joins TRBV10-3 and TRBJ1-3; D is unclear. CDR3 length: 15 residues. V shed 0 bases and J shed 2 bases, with 8 bases lying between them. Germline assignment: CDR1 ENHRY and CDR2 SYGVKD. The CDR3 DNA reads as TGTGCCATCAGTGAGTCAAGAGGGACTGGAAACACCATATATTTT. This codes for CAISESRGTGNTIYF.

Judged by abundance, this clonotype is medium-sized. The chain employs TRBV19 and TRBJ2-3; D not resolved. The CDR3 spans 14 residues. From germline, CDR1 is LNHDA and CDR2 SQIVND (reference sequence). The ends were cut back, 7 bases at V and 5 bases at J, with 16 bases in the middle. CDR3 loop: CASNTRARGDTQYF. In DNA, the CDR3 is TGTGCCAGTAATACACGGGCGCGTGGAGATACGCAGTATTTT.